This T cell receptor (beta chain) was found in a study of control samples from healthy donors and cancer patients. Profiled with immunoSEQ multiplex PCR; TCRdb holds only in-frame clones, not every one. In the table there are some 76,000 clones, 89% of which are singletons. Germline CDR1 MNHEY, CDR2 SVGAGI. After removal of 0 bases from V and 5 bases from J, the junction contained 7 bases not matched to a gene. The CDR3 sequence is 15 residues long. The chain recombines TRBV6-5 with TRBJ2-7; 7 bases are a match to TRBD2. The origin of this receptor is a woman in her 50s with colorectal cancer. Material for sequencing was PBMCs. The CDR3 region has the DNA TGTGCCAGCAGTTACTCGACTCAAGGGAGGGACGAGCAGTACGTC. Amino acid sequence: CASSYSTQGRDEQYV.